This T cell receptor (beta chain) was identified in a study of blood T cell repertoires in COVID-19. Study details: Spain, Italy and the United States supplied samples that represented acute and convalescent COVID-19.

Per the study methods: The authors estimated nucleated cell counts from reference gene primer amplification. Using immunoSEQ multiplex PCR, the repertoire was profiled, and TCRdb retains in-frame clones only, with some absent. Clone size and V and J calls were adopted from that table, with D and trimming inferred from the DNA. The table lists approximately 200,000 clones, around nine tenths of them singletons. J lost 2 bases, V lost 10 bases, and 9 bases had no gene match. This CDR3 has 14 amino acids. Germline V gene data show CDR1 as MNHEY and CDR2 as SVGAGI. The source of this sequence is a man aged 18 to 29 with active or convalescent COVID-19. Input material: peripheral blood. The chain has TRBV6-5 and TRBJ1-1, with TRBD1 matching 8 bases. The CDR3, as DNA: TGTGCCACCAAACCGGGACAGGTAAACACTGAAGCTTTCTTT. It is translated as CATKPGQVNTEAFF.